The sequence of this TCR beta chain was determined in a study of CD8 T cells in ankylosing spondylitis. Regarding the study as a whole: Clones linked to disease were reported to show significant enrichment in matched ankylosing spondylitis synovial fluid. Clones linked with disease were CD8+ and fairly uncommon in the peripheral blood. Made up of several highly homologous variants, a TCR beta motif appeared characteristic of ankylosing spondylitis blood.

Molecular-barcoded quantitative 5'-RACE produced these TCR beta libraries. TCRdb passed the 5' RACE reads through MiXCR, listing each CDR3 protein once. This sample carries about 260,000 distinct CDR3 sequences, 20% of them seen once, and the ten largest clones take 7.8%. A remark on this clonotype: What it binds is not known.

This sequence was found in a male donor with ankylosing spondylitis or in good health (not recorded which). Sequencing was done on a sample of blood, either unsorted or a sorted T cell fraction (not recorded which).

CDR3 loop: CASSPDRGYYGYTF. In DNA form, the CDR3 reads TGCGCCAGCAGCCCAGACAGGGGATACTATGGCTACACCTTC. This sequence joins TRBV5-1 and TRBJ1-2; 8 nucleotides line up with TRBD1. V gave up 4 bases and J gave up 3 bases; unmatched junction bases: 5. Germline lookup yields CDR1 SGHRS and CDR2 YFSETQ. CDR3 size: 14 residues.